A single TCR beta chain is shown here with its context. No infections or other immune events were documented during collection. This entry belongs to a study of identifying expanded T cells in peripheral blood. The repertoire was sequenced with immunoSEQ multiplex PCR; TCRdb's copy has only in-frame clones and lacks some. Of around 120,000 clones listed, 70% to 90% were seen once; the top ten hold about 8%. The V end was cut by 4 bases, the J end by 4 bases, with 8 bases between. CDR3 length equals 12 residues. From germline, CDR1 is MNHEY and CDR2 SVGAGI. The specimen was blood. The TCR originated in a person aged 18-70 years in good health. The V gene is TRBV6-5, the J gene TRBJ2-7, with no clear D. The CDR3 DNA follows: TGTGCCAGCAGTTCGGTTGCGTACGAGCAGTACTTC. Translating gives CASSSVAYEQYF.